This T cell receptor beta chain was sequenced for a study of T-cell memory formation after mild COVID-19 (dated by TCRdb to the early 2020s). Regarding the complete study: TCR sequence clusters from the two donors were largely donor specific. Two young, previously healthy adult volunteers, one female and one male, were included in the cohort. In a couple of donors, T-cell clones that expanded and contracted after mild COVID-19 were followed by sequencing TCRalpha and TCRbeta repertoires longitudinally.

PBMCs were isolated by Ficoll-Paque density gradient centrifugation. The instrument given in TCRdb is Illumina NovaSeq 6000. TCRalpha and TCRbeta cDNA libraries were constructed by 5'RACE with constant-segment primers, with sample barcodes and unique molecular identifiers being introduced. Trizol reagent was used to extract RNA from every sample. Libraries were amplified in two PCR steps, with a second sample barcode and Illumina TruSeq adapters added in the second step. Libraries were sequenced on an Illumina NovaSeq with 2 x 150 bp paired-end reads. As for the authors' bioinformatics: Demultiplexing of reads and collapsing into UMI-guided consensus sequences were performed with migec v1.2.7. With mixcr v2.1.11, UMI consensuses were aligned to TRA and TRB V and J templates and assembled into clonotypes. Clonotypes were classified as expanded or contracted when called significant by both edgeR and NoisET, with noise models trained on biological replicates. For edgeR calls, the thresholds were a false discovery rate-adjusted p below 0.01 and a log2 fold-change of 1. As an exploratory analysis of dynamics, PCA with hierarchical clustering was applied to max-normalized trajectories of the 1000 most abundant clonotypes. Each responding clone was given a CD4 or CD8 phenotype based on the CD4+ and CD8+ repertoires, which had been sequenced separately. In TCRdb, the public reads were trimmed at Q25 with fastp and aligned with MiXCR, with productive beta chains retained. CDR3 protein sequences are deduplicated, and each keeps its most common genes and DNA. The V and J calls come from TCRdb's annotation, not from the publication. This sample comprises approximately 150,000 distinct CDR3 sequences, over 6% of them detected only once. Together, the top ten hold around 2% of the sample.

There are 13 amino acids in the CDR3, from cysteine to phenylalanine inclusive. CDR3 DNA only is kept here, 39 bases in frame from base 1. The CDR1 and CDR2 encoded by the germline V gene (reference sequence) are SGHKS and YYEKEE. At the junction V is shortened by 4 bases and J by 0 bases, with 8 bases in between. What the study reported, not specific to this receptor: SARS-CoV-2 specificity was not confirmed for the second-wave clones peaking on day 37. Some responding clones were found in pre-infection memory, which suggests that pre-existing cross-reactive memory T cells took part in the SARS-CoV-2 response. Clones contracting from day 15 to 85 had balanced CD4/CD8 phenotypes, while a second wave expanding from day 15 to 37 was biased towards CD4+. Contracting CD4+ clones were located mainly in the CM and EM memory subsets, whereas CD8+ clones were found to be enriched in EMRA. The study covered only two mild cases, and larger cohorts including severe cases with pre-infection samples were considered necessary.

Many counts were recorded for this clonotype. It lacks a known antigen. There are no base qualities to consult, and no much larger clone falls within one base. The chain is encoded by TRBV5-5 joined to TRBJ2-7; TRBD2 is a possible D gene, resting on 6 matching bases. Sequenced input: PBMCs or a T cell subset sorted from them (not recorded which). The sequence came from an adult woman who had mild COVID-19 (a few samples of this study predate the infection). The sample titles of this study are shuffled in the database, so cell type and time point are left out; the donor was told from shared clones. At the DNA level, the sequence is TGTGCCAGCAGCGCCGGGAGCTCCTACGAGCAGTACTTC. This yields the protein CASSAGSSYEQYF.